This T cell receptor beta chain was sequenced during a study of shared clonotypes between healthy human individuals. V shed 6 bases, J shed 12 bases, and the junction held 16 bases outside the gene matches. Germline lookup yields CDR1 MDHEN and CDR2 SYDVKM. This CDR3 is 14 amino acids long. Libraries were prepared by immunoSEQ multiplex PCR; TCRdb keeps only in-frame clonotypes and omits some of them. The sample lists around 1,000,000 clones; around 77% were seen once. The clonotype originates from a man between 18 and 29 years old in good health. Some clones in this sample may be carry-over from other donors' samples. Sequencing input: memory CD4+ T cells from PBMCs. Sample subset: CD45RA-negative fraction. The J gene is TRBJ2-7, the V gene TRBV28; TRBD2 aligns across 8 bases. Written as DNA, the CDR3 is TGTGCCAGCAGCTTGGGCGGGAGGTCATACGAGGGGTACTTC. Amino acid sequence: CASSLGGRSYEGYF.